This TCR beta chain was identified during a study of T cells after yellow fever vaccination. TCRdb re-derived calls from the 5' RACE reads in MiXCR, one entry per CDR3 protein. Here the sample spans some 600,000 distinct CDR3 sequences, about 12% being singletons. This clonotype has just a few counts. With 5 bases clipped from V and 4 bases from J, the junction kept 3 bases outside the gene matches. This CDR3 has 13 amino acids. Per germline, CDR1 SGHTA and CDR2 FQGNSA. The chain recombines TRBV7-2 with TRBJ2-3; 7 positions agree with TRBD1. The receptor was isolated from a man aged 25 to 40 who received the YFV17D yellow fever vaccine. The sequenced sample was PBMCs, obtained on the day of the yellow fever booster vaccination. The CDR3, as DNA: TGTGCCAGCAGCCGGGACAGACCAGATACGCAGTATTTT. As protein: CASSRDRPDTQYF. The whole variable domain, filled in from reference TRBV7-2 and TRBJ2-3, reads GAGVSQSPSNKVTEKGKDVELRCDPISGHTALYWYRQSLGQGLEFLIYFQGNSAPDKSGLPSDRFSAERTGGSVSTLTIQRTQQEDSAVYLCASSRDRPDTQYFGPGTRLTVL.